This T cell receptor (beta chain) was captured by sequencing in a study of Graves' ophthalmopathy and Graves' hyperthyroidism listed by TCRdb under 2018. Regarding the complete study: Stable hyperthyroidism was defined as no progression to ophthalmopathy within 18 months of follow-up. To tell Graves' ophthalmopathy apart from Graves' hyperthyroidism, and to predict which patients would progress to ophthalmopathy, the study relied on TCR beta repertoire signatures. In total, 120 to 150 blood samples were TCR-sequenced: around 42 ophthalmopathy, some 75 hyperthyroidism and 17 hyperthyroidism-to-ophthalmopathy patients. A discovery set of 100 patients (43 ophthalmopathy, 55 to 65 stable hyperthyroidism) was enrolled to explore V-J signatures distinguishing ophthalmopathy from hyperthyroidism. For independent validation, a separate cohort was made up of roughly 19 hyperthyroidism patients plus 17 patients who later progressed from hyperthyroidism to ophthalmopathy. In over 5 hyperthyroidism patients, the T-cell repertoire of thyroid tissue was compared with the T-cell repertoire of blood. Following sample collection, hyperthyroidism patients were given methimazole at a starting dose of 30 mg daily, and ophthalmopathy patients were given high-dose intravenous methylprednisolone. General conclusions and limits of the study: Sample size was not statistically predetermined, and group allocation was not concealed from the investigators. In cross-validation, the 13-signature model distinguished ophthalmopathy from stable hyperthyroidism with 85% to 90% sensitivity and just under 84% specificity, and in the test set the corresponding values were around 78% and 73%. In validation, the model predicted ophthalmopathy progression with 55% to 71% sensitivity and 72.22% specificity; around twelve predicted patients were CT-confirmed with GO in a median of about 6.1 months. Most expanded thyroid clonotypes with a frequency above 0.001 also appeared in blood, which suggests that blood repertoires may reflect the immune response in the thyroid.

From the cysteine through the phenylalanine, the CDR3 covers 17 amino acids. Only the CDR3 DNA stays, 51 bases, in frame from base 1. After removal of 5 bases from V and 0 bases from J, the junction retains 10 bases not matched to a gene. Based on the germline V gene (reference sequence), the CDR1 and CDR2 sequences are LNHDA and SQIVND. Hyperthyroidism patients were newly diagnosed, were aged 18 to 65 years, and had a disease duration under 2 months. Patients with other autoimmune diseases, uncontrolled infections, pregnancy or lactation were excluded from the study. Diagnosis relied on clinical symptoms, serum thyroxine, TRAb, thyroid ultrasound and orbital computed tomography. Total RNA was extracted with Trizol reagent and quality-checked on an Agilent 2100 Bioanalyzer. Note on this clonotype: Its antigen specificity is not known. Base-call qualities are not available, and no considerably larger clone is one nucleotide away.

TCR beta CDR3 regions were amplified from RNA transcripts for repertoire sequencing. The first round was an RT-PCR using HTBI primers with the Qiagen OneStep RT-PCR kit, and this first round was followed by a second-round multiplex PCR, then size selection and purification. Libraries were sequenced paired-end with 100 bp reads on an Illumina HiSeq2000. The published analysis was carried out like this. SOAPnuke was used to process the reads, throwing out any read that had adapters, had uncalled bases, had a mean Phred below 15, or lacked an exact constant-primer or identifier match. COPE v1.2.5 was used to merge high-quality paired reads. Clonotypes were defined as unique nucleotide sequences and were aligned to IMGT TRB V, D and J references using MiTCR v1.1. Only V-J combinations with frequency above 0.0001 were analysed, covering around 99% of repertoires. For each V-J combination, a TCR clonal expansion and chaos score was defined as F50 clonal expansion divided by the chaos observed in the TCRdist matrix. Welch's t-statistics and random forest were used to reduce features to about 14 V-J combinations, which were fed into a naive Bayes classifier. The Morisita-Horn index was used to measure how similar the thyroid and blood repertoires were. TCRdb handled the public reads itself, with Q25 trimming in fastp and clone calling in MiXCR, and kept productive beta chains. Entries that share a CDR3 protein sequence are merged under the most common genes and DNA. The V and J calls reflect TCRdb's pipeline rather than the authors' work. The sample contains over a million distinct CDR3 sequences, about 36% of them found a single time. Around 10% of the sample rests with the top ten.

Recombination joined TRBV19 with TRBJ1-5, with TRBD1 identical over 7 junction bases. The clonotype was recovered from an adult man with Graves' hyperthyroidism. The sample consisted of peripheral blood or thyroid tissue (not recorded which). The nucleotides read TGTGCCAGTAGTGCCCTACAGGGGACCTTTAGCAATCAGCCCCAGCATTTT. This sequence encodes CASSALQGTFSNQPQHF. The entire variable domain, with the stretches around the CDR3 drawn from the reference TRBV19 and TRBJ1-5 proteins, is DGGITQSPKYLFRKEGQNVTLSCEQNLNHDAMYWYRQDPGQGLRLIYYSQIVNDFQKGDIAEGYSVSREKKESFPLTVTSAQKNPTAFYLCASSALQGTFSNQPQHFGDGTRLSIL.